Presented here are 28 T cell receptor beta chains from one specimen sequenced in a study of shared clonotypes between healthy human individuals. Here immunoSEQ multiplex PCR was the method, and the copy in TCRdb shows in-frame clones only, minus some. Seen here are 1.5 million to 1.9 million clones, 95% to 99% observed once, and the top ten hold roughly 0.4%. Sequenced: naive CD4+ T cells sorted from blood. Subset given: CD45RA+ positively selected. The receptors here all came from a man under 40 in good health.

The rearrangement joins TRBV2 to TRBJ2-2; D remains unclear. Trimming pared 0 bases from V and 7 bases from J, leaving 12 bases between. Looked up from germline, CDR1 is SNHLY and CDR2 is FYNNEI. This CDR3 has 15 amino acids. CDR3 in DNA: TGTGCCAGCAGTGAAGCGATGGCTGTGGGCGGGGAGCTGTTTTTT. This sequence encodes CASSEAMAVGGELFF.

V gene TRBV9 combines with J gene TRBJ1-1; 12 bases line up with TRBD1. Germline V gene lookup returns CDR1 SGDLS and CDR2 YYNGEE. Unmatched junction bases numbered 11, after V lost 0 bases and J lost 5 bases. The CDR3 spans 18 residues. This CDR3 reads CASSVGFGTGGVGTEAFF. CDR3 DNA sequence: TGTGCCAGCAGCGTAGGCTTTGGGACAGGGGGCGTAGGGACTGAAGCTTTCTTT.

The DNA of the CDR3 is TGTGCCAGCAGCCGCAGGGAGGTTATTACCGGGGAGCTGTTTTTT. This gives the protein CASSRREVITGELFF. The V and J genes are TRBV6-1 and TRBJ2-2; D may be TRBD2 (6 bases). CDR3 length equals 15 residues. V was clipped by 6 bases and J by 5 bases, with 16 bases between them. Germline-derived CDR1 and CDR2 are MNHNS and SASEGT.

This clone came up once. This sequence joins TRBV6-5 and TRBJ1-5; D is perhaps TRBD1 (6 bases). The CDR3 totals 16 residues. V was cut by 4 bases and J by 0 bases, with 13 bases left in between. Per germline, CDR1 MNHEY and CDR2 SVGAGI. The CDR3 reads CASSSSPRGSNQPQHF. The CDR3 bases are TGTGCCAGCAGTTCTTCACCCAGGGGTAGCAATCAGCCCCAGCATTTT.

This clone is a singleton in its sample. This chain links TRBV28 with TRBJ1-1, with 8 bases matching TRBD1. Germline loops: CDR1 MDHEN, CDR2 SYDVKM. The CDR3 loop spans 17 amino acids. V shed 8 bases and J 3 bases; nucleotides not matched to a gene: 17. The CDR3, as DNA: TGTGCCAGCGCCCCCGGGGGCACAGGGGGAGAAGACACTGAAGCTTTCTTT. This encodes CASAPGGTGGEDTEAFF. Combining the CDR3 with reference TRBV28 and TRBJ1-1 gives the whole variable domain DVKVTQSSRYLVKRTGEKVFLECVQDMDHENMFWYRQDPGLGLRLIYFSYDVKMKEKGDIPEGYSVSREKKERFSLILESASTNQTSMYLCASAPGGTGGEDTEAFFGQGTRLTVV.

In DNA form, the CDR3 reads TGTGCCAGCTCACCAACTAGCGGCGCCTACGAGCAGTACTTC. Translating gives CASSPTSGAYEQYF. The chain combines TRBV18 with TRBJ2-7, with 8 positions matching TRBD2. The CDR3 is 14 amino acids. The germline CDR1 and CDR2 sequences are KGHSH and LQKENI. V was clipped by 2 bases and J by 2 bases; unmatched bases: 2.

J is TRBJ2-7 and V is TRBV10-3; a possible D gene is TRBD2 (5 bases). The germline V gene encodes CDR1 ENHRY and CDR2 SYGVKD. The CDR3 has 14 amino acids. V dropped 5 bases and J dropped 2 bases, with 13 bases sitting between them. The DNA of the CDR3 is TGTGCCATCAGTACGACTACAAGTCCCTACGAGCAGTACTTC. This translates into CAISTTTSPYEQYF.

A word on this clone: The same CDR3 can be traced to other DNA sequences in this sample. The rearrangement links TRBV11-2 to TRBJ2-7, with D perhaps TRBD1 (6 bases). Germline CDR1 is SGHAT and CDR2 is FQNNGV. CDR3 length: 14 residues. Trimming removed 5 bases from V and 3 bases from J, with 14 bases in between. The CDR3 coding sequence is TGTGCCAGCAGCCCTGGACAGTCGCTCTACGAGCAGTACTTC. Residues: CASSPGQSLYEQYF. Variable domain in full (rest from reference TRBV11-2 and TRBJ2-7): EAGVAQSPRYKIIEKRQSVAFWCNPISGHATLYWYQQILGQGPKLLIQFQNNGVVDDSQLPKDRFSAERLKGVDSTLKIQPAKLEDSAVYLCASSPGQSLYEQYFGPGTRLTVT.

DNA for the CDR3: TGTGCCAGTAGTAATAACCGCGGGACAGGGGGCTACGAGCAGTACTTC. This sequence encodes CASSNNRGTGGYEQYF. The chain links TRBV19 to TRBJ2-7, with TRBD1 identical over 11 bases. After removal of 4 bases from V and 3 bases from J, the junction contained 8 bases not matched to a gene. CDR1 is LNHDA and CDR2 is SQIVND in the germline V gene (reference sequence). The CDR3 contains 16 residues.

The chain has TRBV27 and TRBJ2-7; D possibly corresponds to TRBD2 (6 bases). Per the germline V gene, CDR1 is MNHEY and CDR2 is SMNVEV (reference sequence). The CDR3 runs to 15 residues. V lost 3 bases, J lost 5 bases, and 17 bases lay in between. The CDR3 here is CASSFEPLGGNEQYF. The DNA of the CDR3 is TGTGCCAGCAGTTTTGAGCCGCTAGGAGGGAACGAGCAGTACTTC.

This rearrangement joins TRBV6-4 to TRBJ2-5, with 7 bases fitting TRBD2. The CDR3 totals 17 residues. Germline assignment: CDR1 MRHNA and CDR2 SNTAGT. J gave up 5 bases and V 0 bases, and 12 bases lay outside the gene matches. The DNA of the CDR3 is TGTGCCAGCAGTGACTCGGATCCGGCGGGAGTATGGGAGACCCAGTACTTC. Its translation is CASSDSDPAGVWETQYF.

The gene calls are TRBV7-2 and TRBJ2-7, with no clear D. CDR1 and CDR2 (germline): SGHTA, FQGNSA. The CDR3 is 13 amino acids. The V end lost 3 bases, the J end lost 0 bases, and 6 bases lay between the germline ends. This CDR3 reads CASSFPSSYEQYF. CDR3 DNA: TGTGCCAGCAGCTTTCCTAGCTCCTACGAGCAGTACTTC.

This clone was recorded once. The chain employs TRBV14 and TRBJ2-6; D is possibly TRBD1 (5 bases). This CDR3 has 17 amino acids. The V end lost 4 bases, the J end lost 2 bases, and 15 bases lay between the germline ends. CDR1 SGHDN and CDR2 FVKESK come from the germline V gene. This CDR3 is CASSPAQGRTGANVLTF. CDR3 in DNA: TGTGCCAGCAGCCCCGCTCAGGGCCGTACTGGGGCCAACGTCCTGACTTTC.

V is TRBV7-3 and J is TRBJ1-2; D is uncertain. V was clipped by 2 bases and J by 8 bases, with 12 bases between them. The CDR3 is 13 amino acids. Germline loops: CDR1 SGHTA, CDR2 FQGTGA. In nucleotides, the CDR3 is TGTGCCAGCAGCTTAGGCGGTCTCCAGGGCTACACCTTC. Protein product: CASSLGGLQGYTF.

With respect to this clone: Other DNA sequences within the sample encode an identical CDR3. This chain connects TRBV2 to TRBJ2-7; 7 bases agree with TRBD2. The V and J ends lost 4 bases and 3 bases, in that order; junction bases with no gene match: 3. CDR1 and CDR2 from the germline V gene are SNHLY and FYNNEI. This CDR3 is 13 amino acids long. This chain's CDR3 is CASSGTGGYEQYF. The CDR3 coding sequence is TGTGCCAGCAGTGGGACGGGGGGCTACGAGCAGTACTTC.

The V and J genes are TRBV14 and TRBJ1-4; 7 bases match TRBD1. The V segment lost 0 bases and the J segment 6 bases; nucleotides outside the gene matches: 7. CDR1 is SGHDN, CDR2 FVKESK, per germline. The CDR3 runs 16 residues. CDR3 nucleotides: TGTGCCAGCAGCCAAGAGCGGTGGACAGGAGATGAAAAACTGTTTTTT. It yields the protein CASSQERWTGDEKLFF.

V and J are TRBV10-3 and TRBJ2-2; TRBD2 might be the D (6 bases). CDR1 is ENHRY and CDR2 is SYGVKD in the germline V gene. Deletions cut 0 bases from V and 6 bases from J, with 14 bases between. The CDR3 extends over 16 amino acids. CDR3 loop: CAISESLALLSGELFF. The CDR3, as DNA: TGTGCCATCAGTGAGTCGCTAGCGCTTCTTTCCGGGGAGCTGTTTTTT.

As concerns this clone: The sample carries other DNA sequences with the same CDR3. The chain joins TRBV19 to TRBJ1-3; D unclear. The CDR3 length is 15 residues. Per the germline V gene, CDR1 is LNHDA and CDR2 is SQIVND (reference sequence). The V end was cut by 3 bases, the J end by 1 base, with 10 bases between. The DNA of the CDR3 is TGTGCCAGTAGTATCACCGGGAGTTCTGGAAACACCATATATTTT. It encodes CASSITGSSGNTIYF.

This rearrangement joins TRBV6-1 to TRBJ1-5, with 8 bases aligning to TRBD1. CDR3 length equals 13 residues. V was pared by 6 bases and J by 6 bases, with 4 bases of the junction left unmatched. Germline V lookup: CDR1 MNHNS, CDR2 SASEGT. The DNA of the CDR3 is TGTGCCAGCAGGGACAGGGCAGGTCAGCCCCAGCATTTT. Its protein product is CASRDRAGQPQHF.

V gene TRBV7-9 combines with J gene TRBJ2-6; D may be TRBD1 or TRBD2 (6 bases each). This CDR3 region has 18 residues. V was cut by 6 bases and J by 1 base, with 19 bases left in between. Germline CDR1 reads SEHNR; CDR2 reads FQNEAQ (reference sequence). In DNA, the CDR3 is TGTGCCAGCAGAATGGACGTAGGGGGGCCATCTGGGGCCAACGTCCTGACTTTC. This translates into CASRMDVGGPSGANVLTF. The whole variable domain, filled in from reference TRBV7-9 and TRBJ2-6, reads DTGVSQNPRHKITKRGQNVTFRCDPISEHNRLYWYRQTLGQGPEFLTYFQNEAQLEKSRLLSDRFSAERPKGSFSTLEIQRTEQGDSAMYLCASRMDVGGPSGANVLTFGAGSRLTVL.

V is TRBV2 and J is TRBJ2-5, with D perhaps matching TRBD1 (6 bases). The V end was cut by 4 bases, the J end by 2 bases, with 11 bases between. Germline CDR1 SNHLY, CDR2 FYNNEI. The CDR3 has 14 residues. The CDR3 sequence: CASSGSRGQETQYF. CDR3 bases: TGTGCCAGCAGTGGCAGTAGGGGGCAAGAGACCCAGTACTTC.

V gene TRBV27 combines with J gene TRBJ2-1; 13 bases are a match to TRBD2. V shed 5 bases and J 3 bases; nucleotides not matched to a gene: 4. The CDR3 covers 16 residues. Germline V CDR1 and CDR2: MNHEY, SMNVEV (reference sequence). Here the CDR3 reads CASSQLAGGYYNEQFF. The CDR3 region has the DNA TGTGCCAGCAGTCAACTAGCGGGAGGGTACTACAATGAGCAGTTCTTC.

The chain uses TRBV6-6 and TRBJ1-3, with 8 nucleotides matching TRBD1. From germline, CDR1 is MNHNY and CDR2 SVGAGI (reference sequence). This CDR3 contains 15 residues. The ends lost 4 bases at V and 4 bases at J; junction bases unmatched: 6. The CDR3 is CASSSRGTGGNTIYF. CDR3 DNA sequence: TGTGCCAGCAGTTCCCGCGGGACAGGAGGAAACACCATATATTTT.

This chain links TRBV10-1 with TRBJ1-3; D ambiguous. CDR1 is WNHNN and CDR2 is SYGVQD in the germline V gene (reference sequence). CDR3 length: 16 amino acids. Between the trimmed V and J ends, which lost 5 bases and 0 bases, there was a span of 14 bases. DNA of the CDR3: TGCGCCAGCAGTACCCGAGGGAGGAGCTCTGGAAACACCATATATTTT. As protein: CASSTRGRSSGNTIYF.

The V and J genes are TRBV18 and TRBJ1-4; D is undetermined. Germline V gives CDR1 KGHSH, CDR2 LQKENI. The CDR3 extends over 15 amino acids. Trimming removed 1 base from V and 6 bases from J, with 12 bases in between. CDR3 coding DNA: TGTGCCAGCTCACCACTAGGCAGAAGGGATGAAAAACTGTTTTTT. It encodes CASSPLGRRDEKLFF.

The rearrangement uses TRBV7-2 and TRBJ2-7; TRBD2 aligns across 8 bases. The CDR3 extends over 16 amino acids. Trimming took 5 bases from V and 2 from J; bases not matched to a gene: 11. In germline, CDR1 is SGHTA, CDR2 FQGNSA. The chain's CDR3 is CASSPRGSGNTYEQYF. CDR3 DNA: TGTGCCAGCAGCCCCCGGGGTAGCGGGAACACCTACGAGCAGTACTTC.

The rearrangement uses TRBV7-2 and TRBJ2-7, with 11 bases lining up with TRBD2. V trimming: 0 bases; J trimming: 4 bases; junction bases outside the gene matches: 14. There are 19 residues in the CDR3. Germline assignment: CDR1 SGHTA and CDR2 FQGNSA. The CDR3 region is CASSLARGATSGNLYEQYF. The DNA of the CDR3 is TGTGCCAGCAGCTTAGCGCGAGGGGCGACTAGCGGGAATCTATACGAGCAGTACTTC.

With respect to this clone: This same CDR3 is encoded by further DNA sequences in the sample. V is TRBV28 and J is TRBJ2-5, with D unclear. V was cut by 5 bases and J by 5 bases, with 6 bases left in between. In germline, CDR1 is MDHEN, CDR2 SYDVKM. CDR3 length: 11 residues. Written as DNA, the CDR3 is TGTGCCAGCAGTCCCCGGGAGACCCAGTACTTC. Translated: CASSPRETQYF.